A single sample gave rise to the 12 T cell receptor beta chains below, sequenced in a study of blood T cell repertoires in COVID-19. The repertoire was sequenced with immunoSEQ multiplex PCR; TCRdb's copy has only in-frame clones and lacks some. The table records 300,000 to 450,000 clones, 85% to 90% of them present only once. The sample was PBMCs or T cells enriched from blood (not recorded which). The receptors derive from a man aged 18 to 35 who had recovered from COVID-19.

The chain links TRBV7-6 to TRBJ2-5; 8 bases fit TRBD2. J lost 5 bases, V lost 5 bases, and 16 bases had no gene match. Per the germline V gene, CDR1 is SGHVS and CDR2 is FNYEAQ. The length of the CDR3 is 17 residues. In DNA, the CDR3 is TGTGCCAGCAGCCCGAAGGTCAGCGGGGGATTCCACGAGACCCAGTACTTC. As protein: CASSPKVSGGFHETQYF.

V is TRBV7-3 and J is TRBJ2-2; perhaps TRBD1 as D (6 bases). Trimming took off 5 bases at V and 1 base at J, with 8 bases between the two ends. Germline V gene sequence: CDR1 SGHTA, CDR2 FQGTGA. The CDR3 extends over 14 amino acids. The CDR3 protein is CASSKGQNTGELFF. The DNA for the CDR3 is TGTGCCAGCAGCAAGGGACAGAACACCGGGGAGCTGTTTTTT.

This chain joins TRBV28 and TRBJ1-1; TRBD1 is a possible D gene (6 bases). CDR3 length: 13 residues. Per germline, CDR1 MDHEN and CDR2 SYDVKM. Deletions cut 8 bases from V and 1 base from J, with 11 bases between. The CDR3 spells CASQGSGNTEAFF. The CDR3 nucleotides are TGTGCCAGCCAGGGGTCGGGGAACACTGAAGCTTTCTTT.

This chain joins TRBV5-1 and TRBJ2-7; 10 positions agree with TRBD1. V was clipped by 5 bases and J by 4 bases; unmatched bases: 6. CDR3 size: 14 residues. CDR1 and CDR2 from the germline V gene are SGHRS and YFSETQ. The CDR3 is CASSLGTGEYEQYF. The CDR3 bases are TGCGCCAGCAGTCTCGGGACAGGGGAATACGAGCAGTACTTC.

The chain joins TRBV7-3 to TRBJ2-7; 12 bases match TRBD2. Per germline, CDR1 SGHTA and CDR2 FQGTGA. The CDR3 consists of 15 residues. The V and J ends lost 5 bases and 1 base, in that order; junction bases with no gene match: 3. The CDR3 reads CASSPGLAGSYEQYF. The DNA of the CDR3 is TGTGCCAGCAGCCCCGGACTAGCGGGGTCCTACGAGCAGTACTTC.

The chain uses TRBV5-1 and TRBJ1-2; D is uncertain. The V gene lost 0 bases and the J gene lost 4 bases, with 13 bases spanning the gap. The CDR3 is made up of 15 amino acids. CDR1 is SGHRS, CDR2 YFSETQ, per germline. Here the CDR3 reads CASSLEPLGGYGYTF. CDR3 DNA sequence: TGCGCCAGCAGCTTGGAACCCCTGGGAGGCTATGGCTACACCTTC.

This chain uses TRBV5-4 with TRBJ2-1; 9 positions agree with TRBD2. Per germline, CDR1 SGHNT and CDR2 YYREEE (reference sequence). The CDR3 extends over 16 amino acids. Trimming at V came to 4 bases and at J to 2 bases, leaving 7 bases not matched to a gene. The DNA for the CDR3 is TGTGCCAGCAGCCGCACCGGGACTAGCACCTACAATGAGCAGTTCTTC. Protein sequence: CASSRTGTSTYNEQFF.

V usage is TRBV6-5 and J usage is TRBJ1-5, with D possibly matching TRBD1 (5 bases). Germline lookup yields CDR1 MNHEY and CDR2 SVGAGI. The CDR3 runs 14 residues. V gave up 2 bases and J gave up 3 bases, with 8 bases separating them. CDR3 nucleotides: TGTGCCAGCAGTTACAAGGGGAACAATCAGCCCCAGCATTTT. The encoded protein is CASSYKGNNQPQHF.

The genes are TRBV3-1 (or the pseudogene TRBV3-2) and TRBJ1-1; tentatively, D is TRBD1 (6 bases). CDR3 length: 13 amino acids. CDR1 LGHDT and CDR2 YNNKEL come from the germline V gene (reference sequence). V gave up 1 base and J gave up 9 bases, with 12 bases separating them. The CDR3 spells CASSQGDNLQAFF. CDR3 bases: TGTGCCAGCAGCCAAGGGGACAACTTGCAAGCTTTCTTT.

The V call is TRBV6-2 or TRBV6-3, the J call TRBJ2-4; 13 bases line up with TRBD2. The germline gives CDR1 MNHEY, CDR2 SVGEGT. After removal of 5 bases from V and 9 bases from J, the junction contained 19 bases not matched to a gene. The CDR3 runs to 19 residues. CDR3 DNA sequence: TGTGCCAGCAGTCCCAACCCGGGGACTAGCGGGATACGTGTGAGCATTCAGTACTTC. This sequence encodes CASSPNPGTSGIRVSIQYF.

The V and J genes are TRBV9 and TRBJ2-6, with unresolved D. This CDR3 region has 14 residues. V lost 3 bases and J lost 3, with 7 bases in between. Germline V lookup: CDR1 SGDLS, CDR2 YYNGEE. The CDR3 region has the DNA TGTGCCAGCAGCGGCCAGTATGGGGCCAACGTCCTGACTTTC. It yields the protein CASSGQYGANVLTF.

The rearrangement uses TRBV6-6 and TRBJ2-7, with D perhaps matching TRBD1 (5 bases). The CDR3 sequence is 18 residues long. The V gene lost 5 bases and the J gene lost 0 bases, with 23 bases spanning the gap. Germline CDR1 MNHNY, CDR2 SVGAGI (reference sequence). The CDR3, as DNA: TGTGCCAGCAGTCCTAGATTACGCTCGGACAAAGGCTCCTACGAGCAGTACTTC. Translated: CASSPRLRSDKGSYEQYF.